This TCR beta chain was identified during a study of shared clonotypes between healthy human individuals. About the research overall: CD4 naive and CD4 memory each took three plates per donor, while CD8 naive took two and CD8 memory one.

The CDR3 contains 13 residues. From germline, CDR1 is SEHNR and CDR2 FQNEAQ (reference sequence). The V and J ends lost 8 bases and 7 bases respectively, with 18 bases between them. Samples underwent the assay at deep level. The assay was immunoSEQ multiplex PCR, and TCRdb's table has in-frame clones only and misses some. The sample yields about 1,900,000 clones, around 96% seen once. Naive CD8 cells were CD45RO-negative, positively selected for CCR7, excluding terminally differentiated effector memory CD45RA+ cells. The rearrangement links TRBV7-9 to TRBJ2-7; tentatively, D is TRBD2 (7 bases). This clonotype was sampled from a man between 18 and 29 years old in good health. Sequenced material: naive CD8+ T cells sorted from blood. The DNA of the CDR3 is TGTGCCAGCGGCCAGGGGACTACGGGGGAGCAGTACTTC. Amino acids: CASGQGTTGEQYF.